This T cell receptor (beta chain) was recorded in a study of blood T cell repertoires in COVID-19. Study background: From the United States, Italy and Spain came samples of acute and convalescent COVID-19.

From germline, CDR1 is SGHTA and CDR2 FQGNSA. J gave up 7 bases and V 2 bases, and 6 bases lay outside the gene matches. This CDR3 is built from 15 residues. The method was immunoSEQ multiplex PCR; TCRdb's version includes in-frame clones alone and lacks a portion of them. The sample holds a few hundred thousand clones, more than 75% seen once. This clonotype was sampled from a man aged 35-49 years with acute or convalescent COVID-19. This rearrangement joins TRBV7-2 to TRBJ2-1; 9 bases are a match to TRBD1. The sequencing input was peripheral blood. CDR3 protein: CASSLRGTGWNEQFF. The CDR3 nucleotides read TGTGCCAGCAGCTTAAGGGGGACAGGGTGGAATGAGCAGTTCTTC.